A single sample gave rise to the 24 T cell receptor beta chains below, sequenced in a study of T cells in Graves' hyperthyroidism and ophthalmopathy. Researchers took RNA transcripts and amplified the TCR beta CDR3 regions from them. The HTBI set primed first-round TCR CDR3 RT-PCR. Each CDR3 protein is one row after TCRdb ran MiXCR on the multiplex PCR reads. The profile shows approximately 560,000 distinct CDR3 sequences, around 16% of them singletons. Sequenced sample: blood. The receptors were sampled from a woman in her 30s with Graves' hyperthyroidism.

Notes on this clonotype: This may arise from a read error, as a much more abundant clone is one base away. Here the CDR3 omits its conserved ending phenylalanine or tryptophan, so a read error is the likely source. The chain links TRBV7-3 to TRBJ1-1; maybe TRBD1 (6 bases). CDR1 and CDR2 from the germline V gene are SGHTA and FQGTGA. This CDR3 spans 14 amino acids. Between the trimmed V and J ends, which lost 3 bases and 3 bases, there was a span of 11 bases. The CDR3 bases are TGTGCCAGCAGCTTCCAGGGGCCGGACACTGAAGCTTTCTCT. It specifies CASSFQGPDTEAFS.

The chain recombines TRBV5-1 with TRBJ1-2; 10 nucleotides align to TRBD1. Germline CDR1 is SGHRS and CDR2 is YFSETQ. CDR3 length: 15 amino acids. J lost 4 bases, V lost 4 bases, and 7 bases had no gene match. The CDR3 DNA reads as TGCGCCAGCAGCATGACAGGGGGCGCCGTCTATGGCTACACCTTC. Amino acid sequence: CASSMTGGAVYGYTF.

This clonotype was counted only a few times. This chain joins TRBV10-3 and TRBJ2-3; tentative D call: TRBD2 (6 bases). The CDR3 is made up of 13 amino acids. Trimming took off 5 bases at V and 1 base at J, with 7 bases between the two ends. Per the germline V gene, CDR1 is ENHRY and CDR2 is SYGVKD. Here the CDR3 DNA reads TGTGCCATCAGTAGCGGGCGCACAGATACGCAGTATTTT. It specifies CAISSGRTDTQYF.

This clonotype was counted between two and nine times. The chain is built from TRBV18 and TRBJ1-1; D is undetermined. The CDR3 is 13 residues long. Germline loops: CDR1 KGHSH, CDR2 LQKENI. V lost 5 bases and J 3 bases, leaving 10 bases between the germline ends. CDR3 residues: CASSSAVDTEAFF. In DNA, the CDR3 is TGTGCCAGCTCATCCGCCGTGGACACTGAAGCTTTCTTT. Using reference TRBV18 and TRBJ1-1 for the parts outside the CDR3, the full variable domain is NAGVMQNPRHLVRRRGQEARLRCSPMKGHSHVYWYRQLPEEGLKFMVYLQKENIIDESGMPKERFSAEFPKEGPSILRIQQVVRGDSAAYFCASSSAVDTEAFFGQGTRLTVV.

This clonotype was seen a few times. V usage is TRBV7-9 and J usage is TRBJ2-1, with 9 bases that match TRBD2. V shed 4 bases, J shed 5 bases, and the junction held 6 bases outside the gene matches. Germline CDR1 SEHNR, CDR2 FQNEAQ (reference sequence). This CDR3 spans 15 amino acids. The CDR3, as DNA: TGTGCCAGCAGCTCTGCTAGCGGGATCGACAATGAGCAGTTCTTC. Protein sequence: CASSSASGIDNEQFF. The complete variable domain, with remaining parts taken from reference TRBV7-9 and TRBJ2-1, reads DTGVSQNPRHKITKRGQNVTFRCDPISEHNRLYWYRQTLGQGPEFLTYFQNEAQLEKSRLLSDRFSAERPKGSFSTLEIQRTEQGDSAMYLCASSSASGIDNEQFFGPGTRLTVL.

This clonotype was seen repeatedly, ten times or more. This chain joins TRBV28 and TRBJ2-1; TRBD1 aligns across 11 bases. V was clipped by 4 bases and J by 12 bases; unmatched bases: 14. The CDR3 sequence is 16 residues long. Germline V gene lookup returns CDR1 MDHEN and CDR2 SYDVKM. The CDR3 reads CASSYHLRTGGGGQFF. As DNA, the CDR3 is TGTGCCAGCAGTTACCATCTGCGGACAGGGGGCGGTGGGCAGTTCTTC.

A few counts support this clonotype. The rearrangement joins TRBV5-1 to TRBJ1-6; D unresolved. The CDR3 totals 16 residues. Trimming shortened V by 4 bases and J by 8 bases, and 19 bases separated the two germline ends. Germline CDR1 is SGHRS and CDR2 is YFSETQ. The CDR3 nucleotides are TGCGCCAGCAGCCCCCGCCCCGGGTTGGCGGATTCACCCCTCCACTTT. Amino acids: CASSPRPGLADSPLHF.

The count of this clonotype is one. V gene TRBV7-9 combines with J gene TRBJ2-2; D assignment may be TRBD1 or TRBD2 (5 bases each). Trimming took 3 bases from V and 4 from J, leaving 9 bases between them. In germline, CDR1 is SEHNR, CDR2 FQNEAQ (reference sequence). The CDR3 is 14 residues long. DNA for the CDR3: TGTGCCAGCAGCTTTGGGGCGGGCACCGGGGAGCTGTTTTTT. Amino acid sequence: CASSFGAGTGELFF.

V and J are TRBV11-1 and TRBJ2-3; 7 bases are a match to TRBD1. This CDR3 comprises 15 residues. The ends lost 5 bases at V and 3 bases at J; junction bases unmatched: 8. The germline V gene encodes CDR1 SGHAT and CDR2 FQDESV (reference sequence). Here the CDR3 reads CASSVGQGVTDTQYF. CDR3 coding DNA: TGTGCCAGCAGCGTCGGGCAGGGGGTAACAGATACGCAGTATTTT.

The chain links TRBV19 to TRBJ1-5; D gene unclear. The CDR3 spans 17 residues. V dropped 1 base and J dropped 2 bases, with 15 bases sitting between them. From germline, CDR1 is LNHDA and CDR2 SQIVND (reference sequence). CDR3 DNA sequence: TGTGCCAGTAGTATAGCCGATTGGCAGGACGGCAATCAGCCCCAGCATTTT. Encoded protein: CASSIADWQDGNQPQHF.

Comments on this clonotype: A much larger clone differs from this one at a single base, so this may be a read error. V gene TRBV2 combines with J gene TRBJ2-4; D gene ambiguous. The CDR3 is 17 amino acids. The germline V gene encodes CDR1 SNHLY and CDR2 FYNNEI. V lost 6 bases and J 0 bases, leaving 18 bases between the germline ends. The CDR3 spells CASREYTALIAKNIQYF. The CDR3 DNA reads TGTGCCAGCAGGGAGTATACAGCGCTAATAGCCAAAAACATTCAGTACTTC.

This clonotype was seen at least ten times. This rearrangement joins TRBV6-1 to TRBJ2-5, with D perhaps being TRBD1 or TRBD2 (5 bases each). The CDR3 covers 14 residues. Trimming took 8 bases from V and 7 from J, leaving 20 bases between them. Germline CDR1 reads MNHNS; CDR2 reads SASEGT. This chain's CDR3 is CASGEVRSGGTQYF. In nucleotides, the CDR3 is TGTGCCAGCGGCGAAGTTAGGAGTGGGGGGACCCAGTACTTC.

Ten or more counts support this clonotype. The chain links TRBV6-2 or TRBV6-3 to TRBJ2-1, with TRBD2 identical over 11 bases. The V gene's germline CDR1 is MNHEY and CDR2 SVGEGT. The CDR3 is made up of 17 amino acids. The V gene end was trimmed by 6 bases and the J gene end by 8 bases; junction bases not matched to a gene: 15. CDR3: CASRPGTSGFGGYEQFF. CDR3 bases: TGTGCCAGCAGACCGGGGACTAGCGGTTTTGGGGGCTATGAGCAGTTCTTC.

The chain couples TRBV10-2 to TRBJ2-3, with 11 bases that match TRBD2. J gave up 2 bases and V 8 bases, and 9 bases lay outside the gene matches. The germline V gene encodes CDR1 WSHSY and CDR2 SAAADI. This CDR3 is 16 amino acids long. CDR3 DNA: TGCGCCAGCTCCGACTTAGCGGGAGGGCCCACAGATACGCAGTATTTT. The encoded protein is CASSDLAGGPTDTQYF.

This clonotype has just a few counts. V usage is TRBV6-2 or TRBV6-3 and J usage is TRBJ2-4; TRBD2 agrees at 7 bases. J was trimmed by 10 bases and V by 6 bases; bases with no gene match: 12. Germline CDR1 is MNHEY and CDR2 is SVGEGT. CDR3 length: 14 residues. The CDR3 protein is CASSRSGRGDIQYF. In nucleotides, the CDR3 is TGTGCCAGCAGCCGTAGCGGGCGGGGTGATATTCAGTACTTC.

This clonotype was picked up many times. CDR3 residues: CASSAPPGQSYEQYF. The CDR3 nucleotides read TGTGCCAGCAGTGCGCCTCCGGGACAGTCCTACGAGCAGTACTTC. The V gene is TRBV2, the J gene TRBJ2-7; 7 positions agree with TRBD1. The CDR3 sequence is 15 residues long. Germline CDR1 SNHLY, CDR2 FYNNEI. V lost 4 bases, J lost 1 base, and 7 bases stayed unmatched.

This clonotype was found many times. Here the CDR3 reads CASSQAVGGMNTEAFF. The DNA for the CDR3 is TGTGCCAGCAGCCAAGCCGTGGGGGGCATGAACACTGAAGCTTTCTTT. The chain is built from TRBV3-1 and TRBJ1-1; a weak D match, TRBD1 (6 bases). Germline V gene sequence: CDR1 LGHDT, CDR2 YNNKEL (reference sequence). This CDR3 comprises 16 residues. V shed 1 base and J shed 0 bases, with 12 bases lying between them.

This clonotype was seen more than once but under ten times. The chain couples TRBV20-1 to TRBJ2-1, with D hard to call. The germline CDR1 and CDR2 sequences are DFQATT and SNEGSKA (reference sequence). The length of the CDR3 is 11 residues. Trimming left V 2 bases short and J 12 bases short, with 11 bases between. The CDR3 sequence is CSARPEALQFF. For the CDR3, the DNA is TGCAGTGCTAGACCAGAGGCTTTGCAGTTCTTC.

A few counts support this clonotype. This sequence joins TRBV19 and TRBJ2-1; 7 nucleotides match TRBD2. Germline V CDR1 and CDR2: LNHDA, SQIVND (reference sequence). CDR3 length: 14 amino acids. V lost 7 bases to trimming and J lost 3 bases; unmatched junction nucleotides: 6. CDR3 DNA sequence: TGTGCCAGTACCTCGGGACTAAACTACAATGAGCAGTTCTTC. Translating gives CASTSGLNYNEQFF.

This clonotype was counted at least ten times. The chain links TRBV3-1 to TRBJ2-1; 11 positions match TRBD1. This CDR3 comprises 15 residues. In germline, CDR1 is LGHDT, CDR2 YNNKEL (reference sequence). The J segment lost 6 bases and the V segment lost 3 bases, leaving 4 bases of the junction unmatched. CDR3 coding DNA: TGTGCCAGCAGCCAGAGGACAGGGGGCCGCAATGAGCAGTTCTTC. It specifies CASSQRTGGRNEQFF.

V usage is TRBV2 and J usage is TRBJ2-1; 12 positions agree with TRBD2. From germline, CDR1 is SNHLY and CDR2 FYNNEI. This CDR3 has 16 amino acids. After removal of 7 bases from V and 6 bases from J, the junction contained 10 bases not matched to a gene. In nucleotides, the CDR3 is TGTGCCAGCAATCGGCTAGCGGGAGGGCCTGGCAATGAGCAGTTCTTC. Its protein product is CASNRLAGGPGNEQFF. Using reference TRBV2 and TRBJ2-1 for the parts outside the CDR3, the full variable domain is EPEVTQTPSHQVTQMGQEVILRCVPISNHLYFYWYRQILGQKVEFLVSFYNNEISEKSEIFDDQFSVERPDGSNFTLKIRSTKLEDSAMYFCASNRLAGGPGNEQFFGPGTRLTVL.

The chain combines TRBV4-1 with TRBJ1-1, with D possibly being TRBD1 (5 bases). Germline V gene lookup returns CDR1 MGHRA and CDR2 YSYEKL. Trimming left V 4 bases short and J 1 base short, with 10 bases between. The CDR3 loop spans 14 amino acids. Here the CDR3 DNA reads TGCGCCAGCAGCCTCCAACAGGAGAACACTGAAGCTTTCTTT. Protein: CASSLQQENTEAFF.

The rearrangement links TRBV7-3 to TRBJ1-3, with D maybe TRBD1 (5 bases). The CDR3 runs to 14 residues. The germline gives CDR1 SGHTA, CDR2 FQGTGA. The ends were cut back, 5 bases at V and 2 bases at J, with 10 bases in the middle. CDR3: CASSDGTAGNTIYF. The DNA of the CDR3 is TGTGCCAGCAGCGATGGGACGGCTGGAAACACCATATATTTT.

This clonotype occurred a few times. J is TRBJ2-1 and V is TRBV28, with D unclear. V dropped 3 bases and J dropped 0 bases, with 9 bases sitting between them. Germline CDR1 is MDHEN and CDR2 is SYDVKM. The CDR3 contains 15 residues. For the CDR3, the DNA is TGTGCCAGCAGTTTCCCAGGCGGCTCCTACAATGAGCAGTTCTTC. As protein: CASSFPGGSYNEQFF.